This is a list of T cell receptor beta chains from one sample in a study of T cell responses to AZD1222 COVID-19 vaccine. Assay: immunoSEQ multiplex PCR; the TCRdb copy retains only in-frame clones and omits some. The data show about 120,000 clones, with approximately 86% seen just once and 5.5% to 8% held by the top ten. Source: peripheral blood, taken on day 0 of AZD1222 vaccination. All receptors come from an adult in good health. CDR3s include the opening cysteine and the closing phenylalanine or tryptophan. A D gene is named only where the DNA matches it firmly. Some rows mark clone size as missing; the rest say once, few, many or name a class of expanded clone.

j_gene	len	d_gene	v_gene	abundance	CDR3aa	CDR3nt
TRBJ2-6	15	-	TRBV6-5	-	CASYGGKAGANVLTF	TGTGCCAGCTATGGGGGAAAGGCTGGGGCCAACGTCCTGACTTTC
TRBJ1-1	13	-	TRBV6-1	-	CASSEAQNTEAFF	TGTGCCAGCAGTGAAGCGCAGAACACTGAAGCTTTCTTT
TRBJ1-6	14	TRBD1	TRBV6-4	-	CALPPQGLNSPLHF	TGTGCCCTCCCCCCACAGGGGCTGAATTCACCCCTCCACTTT
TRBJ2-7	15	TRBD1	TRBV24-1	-	CATSETGTGRSEQYF	TGTGCCACCAGTGAAACCGGGACAGGGAGGAGCGAGCAGTACTTC
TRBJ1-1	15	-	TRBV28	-	CASSLTRAGDTEAFF	TGTGCCAGCAGCCTCACGCGGGCAGGTGACACTGAAGCTTTCTTT
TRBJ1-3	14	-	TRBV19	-	CASRAGASGNTIYF	TGTGCCAGTCGAGCGGGGGCGAGTGGAAACACCATATATTTT
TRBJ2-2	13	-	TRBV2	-	CASSRQDTGELFF	TGTGCCAGCAGCAGACAGGACACCGGGGAGCTGTTTTTT
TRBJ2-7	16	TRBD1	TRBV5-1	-	CASSWTSGTGQYEQYF	TGCGCCAGCAGCTGGACGTCCGGGACAGGGCAATACGAGCAGTACTTC
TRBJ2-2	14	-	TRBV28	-	CASSLGGNTGELFF	TGTGCCAGCAGTTTGGGGGGAAACACCGGGGAGCTGTTTTTT
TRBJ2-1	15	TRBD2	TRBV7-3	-	CASSDGLAGEREQFF	TGTGCCAGCAGCGACGGACTAGCGGGGGAGCGGGAGCAGTTCTTC
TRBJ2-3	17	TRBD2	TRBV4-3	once	CASSSWLSSGGADTQYF	TGCGCCAGCAGTTCTTGGTTGAGTAGCGGGGGGGCAGATACGCAGTATTTT